The 12 T cell receptor beta chains below were found in one sample sequenced in a study of shared clonotypes between healthy human individuals (dated by TCRdb to 2020 to 2022). The library was built by means of the immunoSEQ multiplex PCR assay. Held by TCRdb, this immuneACCESS table contains in-frame sequences only and omits some clones. Under half of the omission traces to an unresolved V gene where checked; the cause of the rest is unknown. Across this sample there are about 2 million clones, with roughly 95% seen only once. Roughly 1.1% of the sample comes from the top ten. CD8 naive samples were CD45RO-negative cells positively selected for CCR7, giving a CD45RA+CCR7+ population that excluded TemRA cells. Sequencing was performed on naive CD8+ T cells sorted from blood. The cell subset or site label on this specimen signifies: CD45RA+CCR7+. These receptors were taken from a man in his late teens or twenties in good health.

Regarding this clone: Other nucleotide sequences from this sample produce the same CDR3. The chain carries TRBV4-1 and TRBJ1-5; D is possibly TRBD1 (5 bases). The CDR3 has 12 residues. The germline gives CDR1 MGHRA, CDR2 YSYEKL. The V end lost 1 base, the J end lost 7 bases, and 5 bases lay between the germline ends. The CDR3, as DNA: TGCGCCAGCAGCCAAGGGGGGCAGCCCCAGCATTTT. Translation gives CASSQGGQPQHF.

The V and J genes are TRBV4-1 and TRBJ2-2; no reliable D call. The CDR3 runs 12 residues. From germline, CDR1 is MGHRA and CDR2 YSYEKL. With 4 bases removed from V and 4 bases from J, the gap between germline ends came to 4 bases. CDR3 loop: CASSRTTGELFF. CDR3 DNA: TGCGCCAGCAGCCGGACCACCGGGGAGCTGTTTTTT.

The chain employs TRBV7-8 and TRBJ2-1; the D call may be TRBD1 or TRBD2 (5 bases each). Trimming removed 1 base from V and 4 bases from J, with 14 bases in between. This CDR3 has 16 residues. Germline V lookup: CDR1 SGHVS, CDR2 FQNEAQ. CDR3 region: CASSLGGEGRYNEQFF. CDR3 bases: TGTGCCAGCAGCTTAGGAGGGGAAGGACGGTACAATGAGCAGTTCTTC. The full variable domain, in which reference TRBV7-8 and TRBJ2-1 provide the parts outside the CDR3, is GAGVSQSPRYKVAKRGQDVALRCDPISGHVSLFWYQQALGQGPEFLTYFQNEAQLDKSGLPSDRFFAERPEGSVSTLKIQRTQQEDSAVYLCASSLGGEGRYNEQFFGPGTRLTVL.

V usage is TRBV7-9 and J usage is TRBJ2-7, with TRBD2 matching over 8 bases. V lost 8 bases to trimming and J lost 2 bases; unmatched junction nucleotides: 5. CDR3 length equals 13 residues. Germline-derived CDR1 and CDR2 are SEHNR and FQNEAQ (reference sequence). This chain's CDR3 is CASGLAGTYEQYF. The CDR3 DNA sequence: TGTGCCAGCGGATTAGCGGGAACCTACGAGCAGTACTTC.

The gene calls are TRBV10-2 and TRBJ2-3, with 11 bases matching TRBD2. J was trimmed by 2 bases and V by 4 bases; bases with no gene match: 2. This CDR3 has 15 amino acids. Germline V gene data show CDR1 as WSHSY and CDR2 as SAAADI. The CDR3 loop is CASSVAGGFTDTQYF. In DNA form, the CDR3 reads TGCGCCAGCAGTGTAGCGGGGGGGTTCACAGATACGCAGTATTTT.

The V gene is TRBV10-3, the J gene TRBJ2-4; the match to TRBD1 covers 11 bases. This CDR3 contains 16 residues. Germline V CDR1 and CDR2: ENHRY, SYGVKD. J gave up 2 bases and V 3 bases, and 3 bases lay outside the gene matches. The CDR3 loop is CAISEGTGGPKNIQYF. CDR3 DNA: TGTGCCATCAGTGAAGGGACAGGGGGTCCCAAAAACATTCAGTACTTC.

The chain has TRBV28 and TRBJ1-5, with 7 positions matching TRBD1. The CDR3 sequence is 14 residues long. The J segment lost 9 bases and the V segment lost 10 bases, leaving 15 bases of the junction unmatched. CDR1 MDHEN and CDR2 SYDVKM come from the germline V gene. The CDR3 nucleotides read TGTGCCACCGGGGGACAGTCCAAAATAACGCCCCAGCATTTT. Translation: CATGGQSKITPQHF.

The chain couples TRBV9 to TRBJ1-1; 10 bases align to TRBD1. The V gene's germline CDR1 is SGDLS and CDR2 YYNGEE. The CDR3 sequence is 15 residues long. Trimming removed 6 bases from V and 5 bases from J; junction bases left unmatched: 10. The CDR3 is CASNRGTGAFTEAFF. The CDR3 bases are TGTGCCAGCAACCGGGGGACAGGGGCTTTTACTGAAGCTTTCTTT.

V gene TRBV7-9 combines with J gene TRBJ2-7; 9 bases align to TRBD1. From germline, CDR1 is SEHNR and CDR2 FQNEAQ (reference sequence). With V trimmed by 1 base and J by 3 bases, 4 bases remained unmatched. The CDR3 is 15 amino acids. CDR3 sequence (DNA): TGTGCCAGCAGCTTAGAGACAGGGGGAGACTACGAGCAGTACTTC. Translated, it gives CASSLETGGDYEQYF.

This sequence joins TRBV27 and TRBJ2-1, with a weak D call TRBD1 (6 bases). Trimming shortened V by 6 bases and J by 7 bases, and 19 bases separated the two germline ends. This CDR3 region has 15 residues. Germline CDR1 MNHEY, CDR2 SMNVEV (reference sequence). CDR3 sequence reads: CASRWSTGMVNEQFF. CDR3 bases: TGTGCCAGCAGATGGAGCACAGGGATGGTGAATGAGCAGTTCTTC.

The chain combines TRBV19 with TRBJ1-1; D remains unclear. CDR1 is LNHDA and CDR2 is SQIVND in the germline V gene (reference sequence). This CDR3 is 14 amino acids long. Between the trimmed V and J ends, which lost 7 bases and 2 bases, there was a span of 14 bases. CDR3 sequence reads: CASTYMGENTEAFF. The CDR3 DNA sequence: TGTGCCAGTACCTACATGGGAGAAAACACTGAAGCTTTCTTT.

The CDR3 nucleotides read TGTGCCAGCAAACCTCAGGATAGCAATCAGCCCCAGCATTTT. Its translation is CASKPQDSNQPQHF. The rearrangement uses TRBV27 and TRBJ1-5; D ambiguous. Germline V CDR1 and CDR2: MNHEY, SMNVEV (reference sequence). This CDR3 comprises 14 residues. The V end was cut by 7 bases, the J end by 0 bases, with 10 bases between.